A selection of T cell receptor beta chains follows, all from one sample in a study of regulatory T cells in long-lasting Graves disease. Via MiXCR, TCRdb re-called the multiplex PCR reads, giving one row per CDR3 protein. Of about 430,000 distinct CDR3 sequences listed, approximately 15% are singletons. The data were also submitted as part of a second study, on T cells in Graves' hyperthyroidism and ophthalmopathy.

Sequencing used peripheral blood mononuclear cells (PBMCs), obtained at new diagnosis, from a patient treated with antithyroid drugs. These TCRs come from a woman between 35 and 50 years old with Graves disease. Each CDR3 is given with its conserved first and last residue. A D gene is named only where the DNA matches it firmly. Not every row has a clone size; where given, it reads once, few, many or a size class.

abundance	v_gene	j_gene	d_gene	len	CDR3nt	CDR3aa
many	TRBV10-3	TRBJ2-1	TRBD1	14	TGTGCCATCAGTGCTGTGACAGGGCCTAATGAGCAGTTCTTC	CAISAVTGPNEQFF
few	TRBV9	TRBJ2-5	.	14	TGTGCCAGCAGCCCCAGGATCCTCCAAGAGACCCAGTACTTC	CASSPRILQETQYF
many	TRBV11-3	TRBJ2-5	.	12	TGTGCCAGCAGTGGAGGTATGGAGACCCAGTACTTC	CASSGGMETQYF
many	TRBV24-1	TRBJ2-1	TRBD1	14	TGTGCCACCAGGGGGACAGGGGGCTGGAATGAGCAGTTCTTC	CATRGTGGWNEQFF
many	TRBV7-8	TRBJ2-7	.	14	TGTGCCAGCAGCCCCCAGAGCAACTATCGCGAGCAGTACTTC	CASSPQSNYREQYF
many	TRBV12-5	TRBJ2-7	.	11	TGTGCTAGTGGAATTGGCTACGAGCAGTACTTC	CASGIGYEQYF
.	TRBV4-2	TRBJ2-6	.	15	TGTGCCAGCAGCCAAGGGGGGCCTGGGGCCAACGTCCTGACTTTC	CASSQGGPGANVLTF
many	TRBV11-2	TRBJ2-1	.	15	TGTGCCAGCAGCCTCATAGCGGAGACCTACAATGAGCAGTTCTTC	CASSLIAETYNEQFF
many	TRBV5-1	TRBJ2-3	TRBD2	15	TGCGCCAGCAGCACAAGACTAGCGGGAGGGGATACGCAGTATTTT	CASSTRLAGGDTQYF
many	TRBV5-6	TRBJ2-7	.	14	TGTGCCAGCAGCTTGGCAGGGCAACCCTACGAGCAGTACTTC	CASSLAGQPYEQYF
.	TRBV4-1	TRBJ2-1	.	14	TGCGCCAGCAGCCAAGAAGGCGCCCGTGTGGGGCAGTTCTTC	CASSQEGARVGQFF
.	TRBV14	TRBJ1-2	.	16	TGTGCCAGCAGCCCAATTAGCGCACCTAATAACTATGGCTACACCTTC	CASSPISAPNNYGYTF
many	TRBV5-6	TRBJ2-7	.	13	TGTGCCAGCAGCGATCGGGACTTCTACGAGCAGTACTTC	CASSDRDFYEQYF
once	TRBV4-3	TRBJ2-1	.	18	TGCGCCAGCAGGCAAGCGGTCCCCGGGACGGGGACTTACAATGAGCAGTTCTTC	CASRQAVPGTGTYNEQFF
many	TRBV14	TRBJ2-1	TRBD2	13	TGTGCCAGCAGCCAATGGGGGGGTAATGAGCAGTTCTTC	CASSQWGGNEQFF
.	TRBV3-1	TRBJ2-7	.	12	TGTGCCAGCAGCCAGGAGAACTACGAGCAGTACTTC	CASSQENYEQYF
many	TRBV15	TRBJ2-1	.	16	TGTGCCACCAGCAGAGATTATGGGGTGGCCTACAATGAGCAGTTCTTC	CATSRDYGVAYNEQFF
.	TRBV10-1	TRBJ1-1	TRBD1	13	TGCGCCAGCACTAATAACCGGGACAGGGAAGCTTTCTTT	CASTNNRDREAFF
many	TRBV11-2	TRBJ2-3	TRBD2	16	TGTGCCAGCAGCTTAGATGTTAGCGGGAGTGCAGATACGCAGTATTTT	CASSLDVSGSADTQYF
few	TRBV6-1	TRBJ1-2	.	13	TGTGCCAGCATTATGACAGCAAGCTATGGCTACACCTTC	CASIMTASYGYTF
few	TRBV9	TRBJ2-1	.	13	TGTGCCAGCAGCGTAGAAAGTATGGATGAGCAGTTCTTC	CASSVESMDEQFF
.	TRBV20-1	TRBJ2-5	.	14	TGCAGTGCTAGAGAGCCTCAGGGGATAAAGACCCAGTACTTC	CSAREPQGIKTQYF
many	TRBV7-2	TRBJ1-2	.	15	TGTGCCGCAGGGAGAGGGGGAAAGGGCCAAGGAGGCTACACCTTC	CAAGRGGKGQGGYTF
few	TRBV9	TRBJ1-2	.	14	TGTGCCAGCAGCTCTGACAGGCCCTGGGGGGGCTACACCTTC	CASSSDRPWGGYTF
many	TRBV7-2	TRBJ1-2	.	15	TGTGCCAGCAGCCTAACGGGCAGCCAAAACTATGGCTACACCTTC	CASSLTGSQNYGYTF
many	TRBV11-3	TRBJ2-1	.	16	TGTGCCAGCAGCTTAGTTCCCCCCGGGCCCTACAATGAGCAGTTCTTC	CASSLVPPGPYNEQFF
many	TRBV7-8	TRBJ2-1	.	15	TGTGCCAGCAGCTTAGTAAGGGGGAGGCCGCATGAGCAGTTCTTC	CASSLVRGRPHEQFF
many	TRBV28	TRBJ2-3	.	14	TGTGCCAGCGGCCCGAGCGGTAGCACAGATACGCAGTATTTT	CASGPSGSTDTQYF
many	TRBV28	TRBJ2-6	.	13	TGTGCCAGCAGAGGGGGTGGGGCCAACGTCCTGACTTTC	CASRGGGANVLTF
many	TRBV9	TRBJ2-1	.	13	TGTGCCAGCAGCGTAGTGGGTGTGGGTGAGCAGTTCTTC	CASSVVGVGEQFF
many	TRBV14	TRBJ2-7	.	12	TGTGCCAGCAGCCAAGTATACTACGAGCAGTACTTC	CASSQVYYEQYF
many	TRBV10-3	TRBJ1-3	TRBD1	13	TGTGCCACCGAACCGGGACAGGGGGACACCATATATTTT	CATEPGQGDTIYF
many	TRBV12-3/TRBV12-4	TRBJ1-1	.	17	TGTGCCAGCAGTTTATCCACGAGGGCGGATAGAAACAGTGGAGCTTTCTTT	CASSLSTRADRNSGAFF
many	TRBV28	TRBJ2-1	.	16	TGTGCCAGCAGTCTCTCCCGGGGGGCGCCAGGAGGTGAGCAGTTCTTC	CASSLSRGAPGGEQFF
few	TRBV6-2/TRBV6-3	TRBJ1-1	.	15	TGTGCCAGCAGTTACTGGGACAACTCCAACACTGAAGCTTTCTTT	CASSYWDNSNTEAFF
many	TRBV14	TRBJ2-7	.	15	TGTGCCAGCAGCCGATTAACAGGGTTATATGACGAGCAGTACTTC	CASSRLTGLYDEQYF
few	TRBV5-1	TRBJ2-5	TRBD1	16	TGCGCCAGCAGCTTGGAAGGGACAGGGGCCTTCGAAACTCAGTACTTC	CASSLEGTGAFETQYF
many	TRBV20-1	TRBJ1-5	.	13	TGCAGTCCCTGGGGACGGATCAATCAGCCCCAGCATTTT	CSPWGRINQPQHF
.	TRBV6-2/TRBV6-3	TRBJ2-7	.	14	TGTGCCAGCAGTGGCCGGGGGAACTCCTACGAGCAGTACTTC	CASSGRGNSYEQYF
.	TRBV5-6	TRBJ2-7	TRBD1	14	TGTGTCAGCAGCTCGACAGGGTATTCCTACGAGCAGTACTTC	CVSSSTGYSYEQYF
many	TRBV7-6	TRBJ1-2	.	13	TGTGCCAGCAGCCCACAGGGTACAGGTGGCTACACCTTC	CASSPQGTGGYTF
many	TRBV11-1	TRBJ2-3	TRBD2	17	TGTGCCAGCAGCTTAGCGCTAGCGGGAGGTTTTGAAGATACGCAGTATTTT	CASSLALAGGFEDTQYF
.	TRBV9	TRBJ2-3	TRBD2	16	TGTGCCAGCAGCGTAGAGGCCGGGAGGTCCACAGATACGCAGTATTTT	CASSVEAGRSTDTQYF
many	TRBV10-3	TRBJ1-4	.	14	TGTGCCATCAGTGCCCAGTCTACTAATGAAAAACTGTTTTTT	CAISAQSTNEKLFF
.	TRBV18	TRBJ2-3	.	15	TGTGCCAGCTCACCGGCGGGCGGAAGCACAGATACGCAGTATTTT	CASSPAGGSTDTQYF
.	TRBV24-1	TRBJ2-1	.	16	TGTGCCACCAGTGATTCGGAGGGAAAGTCCTACAATGAGCAGTTCTTC	CATSDSEGKSYNEQFF
.	TRBV14	TRBJ2-4	.	13	TGTGCCAGCAGCCAAGATGTACGGGACATTCAGTACTTC	CASSQDVRDIQYF
many	TRBV6-1	TRBJ2-7	.	16	TGTGCCAGCAGTGCTGCTCCGGGACACCCATCCTACGAGCAGTACTTC	CASSAAPGHPSYEQYF